In this sample, the clone carrying this T cell receptor beta chain turned up a few times. Antigen unknown. This sample stems from a study of response to subunit inactivated influenza vaccine. Study-wide findings and caveats: Every seasonal influenza vaccination brings in few new T cells, the authors suggested.

TCRdb called the RT-PCR reads again in MiXCR, with one record for every CDR3 protein. The table records around 850,000 distinct CDR3 sequences, around 20% of them present only once. V shed 1 base and J shed 5 bases, with 8 bases lying between them. Germline V gene data show CDR1 as SGHTA and CDR2 as FQGNSA. The CDR3 totals 14 residues. The chain links TRBV7-2 to TRBJ2-2; D remains unclear. The origin of this receptor is a man between 50 and 59 years old who received an inactivated influenza vaccine. Sample: PBMCs from blood, taken more than 4 days after vaccination. Written as DNA, the CDR3 is TGTGCCAGCAGCTTAGGGGTGCGTACCGGGGAGCTGTTTTTT. It codes for CASSLGVRTGELFF.